This T cell receptor beta chain was obtained from a study of cytomegalovirus exposure and HLA in healthy donors. Points from the study as a whole: Further analysis was carried out later, and it showed several of the most significant clusters appearing linked to common viral pathogens.

Germline values: CDR1 LNHDA, CDR2 SQIVND (reference sequence). The CDR3 has 12 amino acids. This PCR relied on a set of 60 Vbeta primers and 13 Jbeta primers. Assay: immunoSEQ multiplex PCR; the TCRdb copy retains only in-frame clones and omits some. This table holds some 180,000 clones, 80% found once. As to this clone: The antigen is undetermined. A junction boundary mismatches the germline segment, possibly from a read error.

The material sequenced was PBMCs. The receptor was derived from a woman aged 25-40 years in good health and CMV-seronegative. V and J are TRBV19 and TRBJ2-3, with D perhaps TRBD2 (7 bases). The CDR3 nucleotides read TGTGCCAGTAGTCACTCCGGGGGGCAGTATGATTTT. Residues: CASSHSGGQYDF.